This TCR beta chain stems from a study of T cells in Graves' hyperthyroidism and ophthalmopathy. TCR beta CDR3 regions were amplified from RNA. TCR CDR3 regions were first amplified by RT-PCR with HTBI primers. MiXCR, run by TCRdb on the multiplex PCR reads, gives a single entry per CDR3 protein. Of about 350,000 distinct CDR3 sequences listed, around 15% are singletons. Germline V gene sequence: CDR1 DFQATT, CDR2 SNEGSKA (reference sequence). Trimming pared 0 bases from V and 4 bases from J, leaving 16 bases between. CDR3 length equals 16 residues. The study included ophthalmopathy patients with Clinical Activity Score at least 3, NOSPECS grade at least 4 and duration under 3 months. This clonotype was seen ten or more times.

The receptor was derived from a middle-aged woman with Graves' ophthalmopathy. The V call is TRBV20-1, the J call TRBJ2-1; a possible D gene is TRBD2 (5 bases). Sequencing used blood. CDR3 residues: CSARDRRTSFYNEQFF. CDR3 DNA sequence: TGCAGTGCTAGAGATCGGAGGACGTCTTTTTACAATGAGCAGTTCTTC.